The 26 T cell receptor beta chains listed next were all sequenced from one sample in a study of CD8+ T cells in alopecia areata. Treatment meaning: oral pan-JAK inhibitor, 5-10 mg twice daily. Sequencing used cDNA as its template, made by extracting RNA and reverse transcribing it. Repertoires were generated with immunoSEQ multiplex PCR, while TCRdb's copy carries only in-frame clones and drops some. The repertoire holds about 200,000 clones, with about three fifths as singletons. Sequences were derived from CD4+ T cells sorted from blood, sampled at week 4, from a patient treated with tofacitinib. Receptors originate from a human donor with alopecia areata.

The chain combines TRBV5-1 with TRBJ2-3, with a weak D call TRBD2 (5 bases). This CDR3 contains 13 residues. Trimming pared 2 bases from V and 5 bases from J, leaving 9 bases between. Germline CDR1 SGHRS, CDR2 YFSETQ. The CDR3 here is CASSLRRGDTQYF. For the CDR3, the DNA is TGCGCCAGCAGCTTACGTCGGGGAGATACGCAGTATTTT.

V gene TRBV30 combines with J gene TRBJ2-2; D perhaps matches TRBD1 (5 bases). V lost 2 bases, J lost 7 bases, and 8 bases lay in between. The CDR3 length is 12 residues. Germline CDR1 is GTSNPN and CDR2 is SVGIG (reference sequence). The CDR3 reads CAWSRGIGELFF. In nucleotides, the CDR3 is TGTGCCTGGAGTAGGGGAATCGGGGAGCTGTTTTTT.

The sample holds a few counts of this clone. This sequence joins TRBV29-1 and TRBJ2-7; D is perhaps TRBD1 (5 bases). Trimming shortened V by 7 bases and J by 7 bases, and 17 bases separated the two germline ends. The CDR3 extends over 12 amino acids. The V gene's germline CDR1 is SQVTM and CDR2 ANQGSEA. The CDR3 DNA reads as TGCAGCGCGGCCCTTGTAGGGGATGAGCAGTACTTC. Its translation: CSAALVGDEQYF.

The gene calls are TRBV18 and TRBJ1-6, with D perhaps TRBD1 (5 bases). Trimming pared 2 bases from V and 5 bases from J, leaving 10 bases between. This CDR3 comprises 15 residues. CDR1 and CDR2 (germline): KGHSH, LQKENI. The CDR3 sequence: CASSPRTLDNSPLHF. The CDR3 DNA is TGTGCCAGCTCACCAAGGACACTGGATAATTCACCCCTCCACTTT.

The rearrangement uses TRBV25-1 and TRBJ1-2; tentative D call: TRBD1 (6 bases). There are 14 residues in the CDR3. V gave up 4 bases and J gave up 4 bases, with 13 bases separating them. Germline V lookup: CDR1 MGHDK, CDR2 SYGVNS. CDR3 sequence: CASSGEGEGYGYTF. The CDR3 nucleotides read TGTGCCAGCAGTGGGGAGGGGGAGGGCTATGGCTACACCTTC.

This sequence joins TRBV30 and TRBJ2-5, with 8 bases lining up with TRBD1. This CDR3 region has 13 residues. The V gene's germline CDR1 is GTSNPN and CDR2 SVGIG (reference sequence). The ends lost 1 base at V and 4 bases at J; junction bases unmatched: 2. The CDR3 is CAWSGTGGETQYF. The CDR3 region has the DNA TGTGCCTGGAGTGGTACAGGGGGAGAGACCCAGTACTTC.

The V call is TRBV11-2, the J call TRBJ2-1, with 7 nucleotides matching TRBD2. V was pared by 2 bases and J by 9 bases, with 7 bases of the junction left unmatched. This CDR3 comprises 14 residues. Germline CDR1 reads SGHAT; CDR2 reads FQNNGV. CDR3 nucleotide sequence: TGTGCCAGCAGCTTAAGGGAGCGGGGTAGTGAGCAGTTCTTC. Its protein product is CASSLRERGSEQFF.

J is TRBJ1-2 and V is TRBV9; no clear D gene. Germline V gives CDR1 SGDLS, CDR2 YYNGEE. V was clipped by 4 bases and J by 6 bases, with 13 bases between them. This CDR3 spans 13 amino acids. DNA of the CDR3: TGTGCCAGCAGCCCCGGGAGGGATGATGGCTACACCTTC. It is translated as CASSPGRDDGYTF.

This clone was picked up a small number of times. This chain links TRBV6-1 with TRBJ2-7, with D tentatively TRBD1 (6 bases). The CDR3 is made up of 12 amino acids. V was trimmed by 6 bases and J by 5 bases, leaving 11 bases between them. CDR1 is MNHNS and CDR2 is SASEGT in the germline V gene. This CDR3 reads CASRPNRDEQYF. The CDR3 region has the DNA TGTGCCAGCAGACCCAACAGGGACGAGCAGTACTTC.

The V call is TRBV7-9, the J call TRBJ1-3; 8 nucleotides agree with TRBD1. The CDR3 runs to 15 residues. V gave up 5 bases and J gave up 2 bases; unmatched junction bases: 5. Germline V CDR1 and CDR2: SEHNR, FQNEAQ (reference sequence). The CDR3 region has the DNA TGTGCCAGCAGCCGGACAGGGAAGACTGGAAACACCATATATTTT. It yields the protein CASSRTGKTGNTIYF.

The chain recombines TRBV5-4 with TRBJ2-5, with D possibly being TRBD1 (5 bases). CDR3 length: 14 amino acids. Trimming cost V 0 bases and J 2 bases, with 8 bases left between them. Germline lookup yields CDR1 SGHNT and CDR2 YYREEE (reference sequence). CDR3 amino acids: CASSLAAGQETQYF. DNA for the CDR3: TGTGCCAGCAGCTTGGCCGCAGGGCAAGAGACCCAGTACTTC.

The V and J genes are TRBV5-4 and TRBJ1-4; possibly TRBD1 for D (6 bases). The CDR3 spans 18 residues. V was cut by 0 bases and J by 0 bases, with 15 bases left in between. The V gene's germline CDR1 is SGHNT and CDR2 YYREEE (reference sequence). The CDR3 DNA reads as TGTGCCAGCAGCTTGGGGCAGGGGTCGGGCGCAACTAATGAAAAACTGTTTTTT. This encodes CASSLGQGSGATNEKLFF.

V is TRBV10-3 and J is TRBJ2-1; D is unresolved. CDR1 and CDR2 from the germline V gene are ENHRY and SYGVKD. Trimming shortened V by 7 bases and J by 7 bases, and 11 bases separated the two germline ends. The CDR3 spans 12 residues. The CDR3, as DNA: TGTGCCATCAAAAAACAGTCGAATGAGCAGTTCTTC. Translation gives CAIKKQSNEQFF.

The rearrangement links TRBV30 to TRBJ1-1; the D gene is possibly TRBD1 (5 bases). The CDR3 spans 15 residues. The germline V and J ends were trimmed by 0 bases and 0 bases, with 11 bases remaining between them. CDR1 and CDR2 from the germline V gene are GTSNPN and SVGIG (reference sequence). The CDR3 region is CAWSVGAVMNTEAFF. CDR3 in DNA: TGTGCCTGGAGTGTAGGGGCAGTTATGAACACTGAAGCTTTCTTT.

This clone was seen just once. This sequence joins TRBV15 and TRBJ2-5, with D unclear. The V end was cut by 0 bases, the J end by 4 bases, with 12 bases between. Germline lookup yields CDR1 LNHNV and CDR2 YYDKDF (reference sequence). This CDR3 comprises 15 residues. CDR3: CATSRDGRQRETQYF. The CDR3 nucleotides read TGTGCCACCAGCAGAGATGGCCGGCAGAGAGAGACCCAGTACTTC.

Details on this clone: Other DNA sequences in the same sample also yield this CDR3. CDR3 sequence (DNA): TGCAGCGTTGTCTGGGGGCAAGAGACCCAGTACTTC. This encodes CSVVWGQETQYF. The chain joins TRBV29-1 to TRBJ2-5; possibly TRBD1 or TRBD2 for D (5 bases each). Germline V gives CDR1 SQVTM, CDR2 ANQGSEA. V lost 4 bases and J lost 2, with 8 bases in between. The CDR3 has 12 residues.

The rearrangement joins TRBV27 to TRBJ2-1; 11 bases are shared with TRBD1. Germline trimming cut 3 bases from V and 5 bases from J; bases unmatched to any gene: 9. CDR1 is MNHEY, CDR2 SMNVEV, per germline (reference sequence). This CDR3 has 17 amino acids. DNA for the CDR3: TGTGCCAGCAGTTTGGGACCTCGGGACAGGGGGAACAATGAGCAGTTCTTC. This codes for CASSLGPRDRGNNEQFF.

The CDR3, as DNA: TGTGCCAGCAGTGACTGGACAGGGGGGCACTACGAGCAGTACTTC. Residues: CASSDWTGGHYEQYF. The V gene is TRBV6-5, the J gene TRBJ2-7, with 10 bases matching TRBD1. V was clipped by 5 bases and J by 3 bases; unmatched bases: 7. This CDR3 comprises 15 residues. Germline CDR1 reads MNHEY; CDR2 reads SVGAGI.

The chain couples TRBV11-3 to TRBJ1-2; D is perhaps TRBD1 (5 bases). The V gene's germline CDR1 is SGHNT and CDR2 YENEEA. Trimming stripped 6 bases from V and 13 bases from J, with 15 bases between. The CDR3 contains 11 residues. CDR3 in DNA: TGTGCCAGCAGTAACGGGGGAATAGGCACCTTC. Protein: CASSNGGIGTF.

This chain uses TRBV5-1 with TRBJ1-2; TRBD1 might be the D (5 bases). Per germline, CDR1 SGHRS and CDR2 YFSETQ. Trimming shortened V by 7 bases and J by 2 bases, and 15 bases separated the two germline ends. This CDR3 region has 14 residues. DNA for the CDR3: TGCGCCAGCGGCAGGGTTAGCCCCAACTATGGCTACACCTTC. Encoded protein: CASGRVSPNYGYTF.

At least ten counts were recorded for this clone. J is TRBJ1-4 and V is TRBV7-2; no definite D call. Germline CDR1 is SGHTA and CDR2 is FQGNSA. The V end was cut by 2 bases, the J end by 4 bases, with 5 bases between. The length of the CDR3 is 13 residues. CDR3 nucleotide sequence: TGTGCCAGCAGCTTACAGGTTAATGAAAAACTGTTTTTT. It specifies CASSLQVNEKLFF.

A few counts support this clone. This rearrangement joins TRBV2 to TRBJ1-1, with no clear D. Trimming took 6 bases from V and 4 from J, leaving 18 bases between them. Germline V gene data show CDR1 as SNHLY and CDR2 as FYNNEI. CDR3 size: 15 residues. The CDR3 spells CASSARSSGGTEAFF. The CDR3 DNA follows: TGTGCCAGCAGCGCGAGGTCCTCCGGCGGCACTGAAGCTTTCTTT.

The rearrangement links TRBV5-1 to TRBJ1-6, with D possibly being TRBD1 (6 bases). Germline lookup yields CDR1 SGHRS and CDR2 YFSETQ. The V gene lost 4 bases and the J gene lost 7 bases, with 12 bases spanning the gap. CDR3 length: 14 amino acids. The CDR3 loop is CASSKGTINSPLHF. The CDR3 DNA follows: TGCGCCAGCAGCAAAGGGACAATCAATTCACCCCTCCACTTT.

This clone is medium-sized within its sample. Additional DNA sequences in this sample encode the identical CDR3. The chain couples TRBV7-2 to TRBJ2-1, with 7 nucleotides matching TRBD1. There are 14 residues in the CDR3. Germline V CDR1 and CDR2: SGHTA, FQGNSA. Trimming at V came to 4 bases and at J to 6 bases, leaving 6 bases not matched to a gene. The CDR3 DNA reads TGTGCCAGCAGCTCCAACAGGGGTAGCAATGAGCAGTTCTTC. It codes for CASSSNRGSNEQFF.

This clone came up a few times. This chain connects TRBV5-6 to TRBJ1-6; D is perhaps TRBD1 (5 bases). Germline loops: CDR1 SGHDT, CDR2 YYEEEE. The CDR3 loop spans 15 amino acids. Trimming pared 3 bases from V and 7 bases from J, leaving 14 bases between. The CDR3, as DNA: TGTGCCAGCAGCTACCGGGGGAATGGGAATTCACCCCTCCACTTT. It encodes CASSYRGNGNSPLHF.

The V call is TRBV6-5, the J call TRBJ1-2; TRBD1 agrees at 11 bases. CDR1 MNHEY and CDR2 SVGAGI come from the germline V gene. The CDR3 has 13 amino acids. J lost 8 bases, V lost 8 bases, and 7 bases had no gene match. CDR3 protein: CASLGQGAGGYTF. CDR3 nucleotide sequence: TGTGCCAGCCTTGGACAGGGGGCAGGAGGCTACACCTTC.